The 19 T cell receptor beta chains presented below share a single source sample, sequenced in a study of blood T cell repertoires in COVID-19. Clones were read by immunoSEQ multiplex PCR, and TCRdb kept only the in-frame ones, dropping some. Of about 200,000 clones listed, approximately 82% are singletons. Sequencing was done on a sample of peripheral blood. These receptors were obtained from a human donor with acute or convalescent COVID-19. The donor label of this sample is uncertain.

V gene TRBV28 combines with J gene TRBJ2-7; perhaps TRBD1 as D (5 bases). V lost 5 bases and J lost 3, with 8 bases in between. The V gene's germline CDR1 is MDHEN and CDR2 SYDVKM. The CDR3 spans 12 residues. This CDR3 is CASSPGNYEQYF. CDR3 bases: TGTGCCAGCAGTCCAGGGAACTACGAGCAGTACTTC.

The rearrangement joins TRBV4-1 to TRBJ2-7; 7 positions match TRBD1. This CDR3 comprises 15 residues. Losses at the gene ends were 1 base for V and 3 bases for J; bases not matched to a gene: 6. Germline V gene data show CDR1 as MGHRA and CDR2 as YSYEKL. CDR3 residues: CASSQAPGQIYEQYF. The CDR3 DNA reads TGCGCCAGCAGCCAAGCACCGGGACAGATCTACGAGCAGTACTTC.

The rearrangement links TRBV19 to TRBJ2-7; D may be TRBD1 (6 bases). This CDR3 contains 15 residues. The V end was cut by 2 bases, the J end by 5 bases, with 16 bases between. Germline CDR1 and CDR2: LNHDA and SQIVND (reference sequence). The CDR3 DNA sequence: TGTGCCAGTAGTATACGGACAGTAAAGGGCAACGAGCAGTACTTC. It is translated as CASSIRTVKGNEQYF.

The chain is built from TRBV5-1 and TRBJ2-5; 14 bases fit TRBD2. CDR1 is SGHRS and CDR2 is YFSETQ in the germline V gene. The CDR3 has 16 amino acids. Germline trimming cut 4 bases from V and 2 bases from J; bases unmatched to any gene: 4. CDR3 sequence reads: CASSMGLAGAQETQYF. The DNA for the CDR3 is TGCGCCAGCAGCATGGGACTAGCGGGGGCACAAGAGACCCAGTACTTC.

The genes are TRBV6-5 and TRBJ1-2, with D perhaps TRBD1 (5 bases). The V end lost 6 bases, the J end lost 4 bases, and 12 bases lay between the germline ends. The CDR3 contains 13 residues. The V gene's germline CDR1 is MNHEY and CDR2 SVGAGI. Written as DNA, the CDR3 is TGTGCCAGCAGCGCCCAGGGTTTCTATGGCTACACCTTC. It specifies CASSAQGFYGYTF.

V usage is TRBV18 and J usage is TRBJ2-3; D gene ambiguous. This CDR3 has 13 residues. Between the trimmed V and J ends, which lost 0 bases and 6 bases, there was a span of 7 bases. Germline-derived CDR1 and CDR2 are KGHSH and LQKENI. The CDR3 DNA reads TGTGCCAGCTCACCACCCGGGTACGATACGCAGTATTTT. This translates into CASSPPGYDTQYF.

As DNA, the CDR3 is TGTGCCACCAGTGAACAGAACTACCGGGACAGGACTCTCGAGCAGTACTTC. It codes for CATSEQNYRDRTLEQYF. The chain carries TRBV24-1 and TRBJ2-7; 8 bases agree with TRBD1. Trimming removed 4 bases from V and 6 bases from J; junction bases left unmatched: 16. CDR3 length: 17 residues. Germline lookup yields CDR1 KGHDR and CDR2 SFDVKD.

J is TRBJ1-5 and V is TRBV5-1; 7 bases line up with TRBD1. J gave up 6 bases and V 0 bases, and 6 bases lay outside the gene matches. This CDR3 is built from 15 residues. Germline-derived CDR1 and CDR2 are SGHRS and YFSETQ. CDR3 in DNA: TGCGCCAGCAGCTTGGAAGGGGGCCAAATTCAGCCCCAGCATTTT. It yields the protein CASSLEGGQIQPQHF.

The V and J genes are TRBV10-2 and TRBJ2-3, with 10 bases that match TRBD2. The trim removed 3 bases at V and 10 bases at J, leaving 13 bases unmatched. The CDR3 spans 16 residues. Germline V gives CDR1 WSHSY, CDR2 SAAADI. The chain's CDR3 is CASSDGLAGEKGAQYF. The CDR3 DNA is TGCGCCAGCAGTGATGGGCTAGCGGGAGAAAAGGGTGCGCAGTATTTT.

CDR3 sequence (DNA): TGTGCCAGCACCCCCACGCGGTCCTATGGCTACACCTTC. Translated, it gives CASTPTRSYGYTF. This chain uses TRBV6-5 with TRBJ1-2; D unclear. V lost 7 bases and J 4 bases, leaving 13 bases between the germline ends. This CDR3 has 13 amino acids. Germline V CDR1 and CDR2: MNHEY, SVGAGI.

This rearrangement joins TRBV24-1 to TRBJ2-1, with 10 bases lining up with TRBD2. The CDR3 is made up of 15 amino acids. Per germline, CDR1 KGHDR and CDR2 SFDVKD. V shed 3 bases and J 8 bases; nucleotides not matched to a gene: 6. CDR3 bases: TGTGCCACCAGTGATAGCGGGAGGGCCATCGATGAGCAGTTCTTC. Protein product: CATSDSGRAIDEQFF.

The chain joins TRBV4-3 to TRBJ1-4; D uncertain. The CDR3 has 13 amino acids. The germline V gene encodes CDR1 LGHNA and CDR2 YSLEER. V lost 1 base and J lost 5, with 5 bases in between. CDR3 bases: TGCGCCAGCAGCCAAGCGGTAAATGAAAAACTGTTTTTT. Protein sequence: CASSQAVNEKLFF.

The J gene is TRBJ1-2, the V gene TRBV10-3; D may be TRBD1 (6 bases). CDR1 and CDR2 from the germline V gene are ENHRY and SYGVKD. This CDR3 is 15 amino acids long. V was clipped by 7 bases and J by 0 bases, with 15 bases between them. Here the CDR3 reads CAITQDRPSNYGYTF. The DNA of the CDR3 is TGTGCCATCACTCAAGACAGGCCCTCTAACTATGGCTACACCTTC.

The CDR3 DNA follows: TGTGCCAGCAGTTTGGGCAGGGGGCTTTACGAGCAGTACTTC. It translates to CASSLGRGLYEQYF. The chain has TRBV27 and TRBJ2-7; 8 nucleotides line up with TRBD1. Germline-derived CDR1 and CDR2 are MNHEY and SMNVEV (reference sequence). The CDR3 spans 14 residues. The ends lost 3 bases at V and 4 bases at J; junction bases unmatched: 5.

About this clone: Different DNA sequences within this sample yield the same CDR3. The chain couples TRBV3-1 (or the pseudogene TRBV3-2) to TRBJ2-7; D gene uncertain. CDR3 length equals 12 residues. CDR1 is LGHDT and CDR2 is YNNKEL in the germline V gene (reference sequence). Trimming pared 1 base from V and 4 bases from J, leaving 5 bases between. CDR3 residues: CASSQGQYEQYF. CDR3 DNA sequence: TGTGCCAGCAGCCAAGGGCAGTACGAGCAGTACTTC.

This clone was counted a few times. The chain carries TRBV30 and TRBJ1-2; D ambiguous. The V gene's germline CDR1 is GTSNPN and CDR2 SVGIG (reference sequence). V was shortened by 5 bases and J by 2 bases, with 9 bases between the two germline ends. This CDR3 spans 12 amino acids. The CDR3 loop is CAWSRSNYGYTF. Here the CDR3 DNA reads TGTGCCTGGTCCAGGTCGAACTATGGCTACACCTTC.

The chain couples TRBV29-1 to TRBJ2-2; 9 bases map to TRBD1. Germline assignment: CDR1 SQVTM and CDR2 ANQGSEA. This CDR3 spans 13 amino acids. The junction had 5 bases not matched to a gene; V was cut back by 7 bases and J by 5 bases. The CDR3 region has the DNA TGCAGCGCGGACAGGGGACGAACCGGGGAGCTGTTTTTT. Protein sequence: CSADRGRTGELFF.

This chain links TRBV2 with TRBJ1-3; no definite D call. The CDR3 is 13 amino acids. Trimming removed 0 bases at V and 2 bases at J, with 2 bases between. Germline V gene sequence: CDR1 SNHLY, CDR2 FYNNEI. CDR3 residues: CASSEATGNTIYF. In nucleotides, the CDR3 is TGTGCCAGCAGTGAAGCTACTGGAAACACCATATATTTT.

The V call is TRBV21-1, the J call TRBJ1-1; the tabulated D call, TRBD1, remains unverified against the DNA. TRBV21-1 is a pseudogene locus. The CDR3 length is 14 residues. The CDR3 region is CASSQGGSHTEAFF. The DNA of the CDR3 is TGTGCCAGCAGCCAGGGTGGCAGTCACACTGAAGCTTTCTTT.